This TCR beta chain originates from a study of T-cell reconstitution after alpha-beta-depleted transplantation in children. General study findings and limits: The main origin of T-cell counts and diversity one year after transplant was newly produced T cells. The origin of alpha-beta T cells about two months after transplant was reportedly several hundred expanded graft clones.

For this clonotype: The antigen remains unidentified.

The CDR3 length is 16 residues. Germline CDR1 and CDR2: LGHDT and YNNKEL (reference sequence). J was trimmed by 2 bases and V by 4 bases; bases with no gene match: 7. Preparation of the TCRbeta library involved a method that used unique molecular identifiers. TCRdb reprocessed the PCR reads with MiXCR, giving one entry per CDR3 protein. In the table there are roughly 100,000 distinct CDR3 sequences, over 6% of which are singletons. The source was PBMCs, collected before TCRalphabeta/CD19-depleted stem cell transplant. V gene TRBV3-1 combines with J gene TRBJ2-2; 7 nucleotides agree with TRBD1. This TCR derives from a boy aged 2 to 9 with acute lymphoblastic leukemia, due to receive a stem cell transplant. The CDR3 loop reads CASSPRGTDNTGELFF. In DNA form, the CDR3 reads TGTGCCAGCAGCCCGAGAGGGACAGATAACACCGGGGAGCTGTTTTTT.